This T cell receptor (beta chain) is from a study of regulatory T cells in long-lasting Graves disease. Study overall: New Graves' disease cases had less than 3 months of antithyroid drugs.

The authors built TCR beta libraries using iRepertoire HTBI primers and Arm-PCR of CDR3 regions. TCRdb fed the multiplex PCR reads into MiXCR, producing one record per CDR3 protein. Of about 420,000 distinct CDR3 sequences in the sample, roughly 15% were seen once. Time point described: newly diagnosed GD, antithyroid drugs for less than 3 months. PBMCs were the source of the RNA used for TCR sequencing. Overall study results and limits: Persistent patients had more shared public clonotypes (around 2,700) than new patients (approximately 920).

This clonotype appeared many times. Its target is not known. These same records also appear under a second study, on T cells in Graves' hyperthyroidism and ophthalmopathy. That report adds: TCR CDR3 regions were first amplified by RT-PCR with HTBI primers.

The receptor was isolated from a woman in her late teens or twenties with Graves disease. The source material was peripheral blood mononuclear cells (PBMCs), sampled at new diagnosis, from a patient treated with antithyroid drugs.

The CDR3 reads CASSLSLAGGLYNEQFF. The CDR3 nucleotides read TGCGCCAGCAGCTTGTCCCTCGCGGGAGGACTATACAATGAGCAGTTCTTC. V and J are TRBV5-1 and TRBJ2-1, with 8 bases matching TRBD2. With 1 base clipped from V and 4 bases from J, the junction kept 10 bases outside the gene matches. The germline V gene encodes CDR1 SGHRS and CDR2 YFSETQ. The CDR3 is made up of 17 amino acids.